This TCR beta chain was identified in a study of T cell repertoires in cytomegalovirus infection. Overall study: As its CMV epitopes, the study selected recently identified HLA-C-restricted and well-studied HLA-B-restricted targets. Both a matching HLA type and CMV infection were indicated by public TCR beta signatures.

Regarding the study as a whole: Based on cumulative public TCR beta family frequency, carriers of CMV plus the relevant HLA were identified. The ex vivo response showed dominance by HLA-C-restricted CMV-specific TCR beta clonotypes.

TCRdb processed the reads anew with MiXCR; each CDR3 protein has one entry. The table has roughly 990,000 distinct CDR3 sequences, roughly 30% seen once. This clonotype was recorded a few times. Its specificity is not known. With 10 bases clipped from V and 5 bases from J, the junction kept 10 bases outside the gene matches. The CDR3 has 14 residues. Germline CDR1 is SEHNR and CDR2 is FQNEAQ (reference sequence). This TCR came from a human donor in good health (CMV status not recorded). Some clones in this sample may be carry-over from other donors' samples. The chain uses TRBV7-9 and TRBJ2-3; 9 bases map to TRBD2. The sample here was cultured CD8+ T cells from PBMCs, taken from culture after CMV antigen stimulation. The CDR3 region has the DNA TGTGCCATCCGCGGCGCGGGGGGGGGAGATACGCAGTATTTT. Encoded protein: CAIRGAGGGDTQYF. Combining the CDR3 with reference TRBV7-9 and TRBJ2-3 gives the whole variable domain DTGVSQNPRHKITKRGQNVTFRCDPISEHNRLYWYRQTLGQGPEFLTYFQNEAQLEKSRLLSDRFSAERPKGSFSTLEIQRTEQGDSAMYLCAIRGAGGGDTQYFGPGTRLTVL.